Below are 3 T cell receptor beta chains sequenced from a single sample in a study of regulatory T cells in long-lasting Graves disease. Both iRepertoire HTBI primers and Arm-PCR of CDR3 regions were used to build the TCR beta libraries. TCRdb recomputed calls from the multiplex PCR reads with MiXCR, one row per CDR3 protein. The data show roughly 400,000 distinct CDR3 sequences, about 17% seen once. Time point given: newly diagnosed GD, antithyroid drugs for less than 3 months. PBMC RNA was the source of the TCR library. The sample was also reused in another study, on T cells in Graves' hyperthyroidism and ophthalmopathy.

The source was peripheral blood mononuclear cells (PBMCs), collected at new diagnosis, from a patient treated with antithyroid drugs. These receptors were collected from a woman between 18 and 30 years old with Graves disease.

This clonotype was observed at least ten times. The chain recombines TRBV7-9 with TRBJ2-3; no definite D call. Trimming stripped 5 bases from V and 5 bases from J, with 14 bases between. The CDR3 is 14 residues long. The germline V gene encodes CDR1 SEHNR and CDR2 FQNEAQ (reference sequence). CDR3 sequence (DNA): TGTGCCAGCAGCGTTATGCCCGTGCAAGATACGCAGTATTTT. Translating it yields CASSVMPVQDTQYF.

The chain links TRBV20-1 to TRBJ1-6; D gene uncertain. Trimming stripped 3 bases from V and 0 bases from J, with 15 bases between. Germline-derived CDR1 and CDR2 are DFQATT and SNEGSKA (reference sequence). CDR3 size: 17 residues. CDR3 in DNA: TGCAGTGCTAGGTCCGGCAAATGGCGCTCCTATAATTCACCCCTCCACTTT. Translation gives CSARSGKWRSYNSPLHF.

This clonotype was seen repeatedly, ten times or more. The J gene is TRBJ2-5, the V gene TRBV24-1, with D uncertain. CDR3 length: 11 residues. The V end was cut by 5 bases, the J end by 1 base, with 1 base between. Germline CDR1 reads KGHDR; CDR2 reads SFDVKD. The CDR3 nucleotides read TGTGCCACCAGTGCCCAAGAGACCCAGTACTTC. Its protein product is CATSAQETQYF.